This TCR beta chain was observed in a study of shared clonotypes between healthy human individuals. Study-level points and caveats: Only blood was sampled, and tissue TCR repertoires likely differ from blood ones. Clonotypes not shared had lower generation probabilities than those common to all four donors.

In the source study's methods: ImmunoSEQ yielded junction-only sequences lacking quality scores, so filtering differed. Profiled with immunoSEQ multiplex PCR; TCRdb holds only in-frame clones, not every one. From that table come the V and J calls and clone size; the DNA was used to work out D and trimming. The profile shows fewer than 200,000 clones, 60% to 75% of them singletons. The CDR3 is made up of 17 amino acids. CDR1 is ENHRY and CDR2 is SYGVKD in the germline V gene. Losses at the gene ends were 0 bases for V and 5 bases for J; bases not matched to a gene: 10. Regarding this clone: Its antigen is not known.

Sequencing was carried out using memory CD4+ T cells sorted from blood. Described subset: CD45RA-negative fraction. This receptor was taken from a man in his thirties or forties in good health. The gene calls are TRBV10-3 and TRBJ1-5; 7 bases align to TRBD1. CDR3 in amino acids: CAISESRGRGVDQPQHF. The CDR3 coding sequence is TGTGCCATCAGTGAGTCGAGGGGCAGGGGGGTAGATCAGCCCCAGCATTTT.